This T cell receptor beta chain was identified in a study of brain metastases from non-small cell lung cancer. Clones were sequenced by immunoSEQ multiplex PCR, and TCRdb holds only the in-frame ones, with some missing. The sample records thousands of clones, roughly 85% being singletons. This clone was recorded once. The CDR3 length is 16 residues. Germline-derived CDR1 and CDR2 are MNHEY and SVGAGI. The V and J ends lost 1 base and 4 bases respectively, with 13 bases between them. Specimen: tumor-adjacent normal tissue. This sequence was found in a donor over 35 with non-small cell lung cancer. The chain has TRBV6-5 and TRBJ2-2, with D possibly being TRBD1 or TRBD2 (5 bases each). CDR3 sequence reads: CASSYWLARGTGELFF. The CDR3 DNA sequence: TGTGCCAGCAGTTACTGGCTAGCAAGGGGCACCGGGGAGCTGTTTTTT.